The 31 T cell receptor beta chains below were found in one sample sequenced in a study of cytomegalovirus exposure and HLA in healthy donors. It was with 60 Vbeta and 13 Jbeta primers that the PCR ran. Generated by immunoSEQ multiplex PCR, the TCRdb table keeps only in-frame clones and is missing some. The data hold 110,000 to 150,000 clones, with around four fifths observed a single time. The material sequenced was PBMCs. All receptors derive from a male donor in good health and CMV-seropositive.

The CDR3 coding sequence is TGTGCCAGCAGCTTAACGGGCCAGCGGGGGGGGTCAGATACGCAGTATTTT. This sequence encodes CASSLTGQRGGSDTQYF. The chain recombines TRBV7-3 with TRBJ2-3; 10 nucleotides match TRBD2. CDR3 length: 17 amino acids. V gave up 0 bases and J gave up 4 bases; unmatched junction bases: 7. Germline CDR1 reads SGHTA; CDR2 reads FQGTGA. Drawing the rest from reference TRBV7-3 and TRBJ2-3, the complete variable domain is GAGVSQTPSNKVTEKGKYVELRCDPISGHTALYWYRQSLGQGPEFLIYFQGTGAADDSGLPNDRFFAVRPEGSVSTLKIQRTERGDSAVYLCASSLTGQRGGSDTQYFGPGTRLTVL.

The V gene is TRBV15, the J gene TRBJ2-4; 9 bases agree with TRBD1. Germline V gene sequence: CDR1 LNHNV, CDR2 YYDKDF (reference sequence). The CDR3 consists of 20 residues. Unmatched junction bases numbered 17, after V lost 0 bases and J lost 5 bases. In nucleotides, the CDR3 is TGTGCCACCAGCAGAGATCCGGCGGGACAGGGTTTGGCTAGCCAAAACATTCAGTACTTC. It codes for CATSRDPAGQGLASQNIQYF.

The chain couples TRBV7-9 to TRBJ1-1; D is undetermined. The CDR3 has 14 amino acids. Germline CDR1 is SEHNR and CDR2 is FQNEAQ (reference sequence). V was clipped by 4 bases and J by 5 bases, with 14 bases between them. The DNA for the CDR3 is TGTGCCAGCAGCTCACCGGGAATTGGGACTGAAGCTTTCTTT. Protein sequence: CASSSPGIGTEAFF.

This clone was seen a single time. The gene calls are TRBV10-1 and TRBJ2-7; D possibly corresponds to TRBD2 (5 bases). This CDR3 spans 13 amino acids. V lost 1 base, J lost 1 base, and 5 bases lay in between. Germline loops: CDR1 WNHNN, CDR2 SYGVQD (reference sequence). Here the CDR3 DNA reads TGCGCCAGCAGTGAGTGGGAGTCCTACGAGCAGTACTTC. Amino acid sequence: CASSEWESYEQYF.

This rearrangement joins TRBV11-3 to TRBJ2-2; 10 bases align to TRBD2. The CDR3 sequence is 16 residues long. The V and J ends lost 6 bases and 5 bases, in that order; junction bases with no gene match: 9. From germline, CDR1 is SGHNT and CDR2 YENEEA. CDR3: CASSGPSGSGTGELFF. The CDR3 DNA sequence: TGTGCCAGCAGTGGCCCTAGCGGGAGTGGTACCGGGGAGCTGTTTTTT. Using reference TRBV11-3 and TRBJ2-2 for the parts outside the CDR3, the full variable domain is EAGVVQSPRYKIIEKKQPVAFWCNPISGHNTLYWYLQNLGQGPELLIRYENEEAVDDSQLPKDRFSAERLKGVDSTLKIQPAELGDSAVYLCASSGPSGSGTGELFFGEGSRLTVL.

The rearrangement links TRBV30 to TRBJ2-3, with no clear D. The CDR3 length is 15 residues. Germline CDR1 and CDR2: GTSNPN and SVGIG (reference sequence). V lost 0 bases to trimming and J lost 0 bases, with 10 bases between them. The CDR3: CAWSVSQASTDTQYF. The CDR3 DNA reads TGTGCCTGGAGTGTAAGTCAGGCTAGCACAGATACGCAGTATTTT.

The CDR3 DNA follows: TGTGCCTGGAGCTATCCGGCGGGAGGGCCGGGCGGGGCCAACGTCCTGACTTTC. Amino acid sequence: CAWSYPAGGPGGANVLTF. The V gene is TRBV30, the J gene TRBJ2-6; 9 bases align to TRBD2. The CDR3 is 18 residues long. Germline V gene lookup returns CDR1 GTSNPN and CDR2 SVGIG (reference sequence). V lost 3 bases, J lost 4 bases, and 13 bases stayed unmatched.

The rearrangement joins TRBV10-3 to TRBJ1-1; 8 bases align to TRBD1. CDR3 length equals 13 residues. Germline V lookup: CDR1 ENHRY, CDR2 SYGVKD. V lost 4 bases, J lost 5 bases, and 3 bases stayed unmatched. The CDR3 is CAISGTGGTEAFF. The CDR3 nucleotides are TGTGCCATCAGTGGCACAGGGGGAACTGAAGCTTTCTTT.

This chain uses TRBV28 with TRBJ2-2; D is possibly TRBD1 (6 bases). V gave up 1 base and J gave up 3 bases, with 9 bases separating them. The CDR3 contains 15 residues. Germline loops: CDR1 MDHEN, CDR2 SYDVKM. This CDR3 reads CASSLYREYTGELFF. CDR3 nucleotides: TGTGCCAGCAGTTTATACAGGGAGTACACCGGGGAGCTGTTTTTT.

This clone has only one observation. This sequence joins TRBV6-1 and TRBJ2-2; 12 bases match TRBD2. Germline CDR1 is MNHNS and CDR2 is SASEGT. The J segment lost 6 bases and the V segment lost 6 bases, leaving 8 bases of the junction unmatched. The CDR3 runs to 16 residues. The CDR3 DNA sequence: TGTGCCAGCAGAGAACCGGGACTAGCGGGTGCCGGGGAGCTGTTTTTT. Its protein product is CASREPGLAGAGELFF.

V usage is TRBV28 and J usage is TRBJ2-6, with a tentative D call TRBD2 (6 bases). CDR3 length equals 20 residues. Per the germline V gene, CDR1 is MDHEN and CDR2 is SYDVKM. Trimming removed 6 bases at V and 2 bases at J, with 26 bases between. Here the CDR3 reads CASSYTRLPGDSAGANVLTF. Written as DNA, the CDR3 is TGTGCCAGCAGCTATACCCGGCTTCCCGGGGACTCGGCTGGGGCCAACGTCCTGACTTTC.

Here the CDR3 reads CTSSQKGTSNQRKKRDTQYF. The CDR3 region has the DNA TGCACCAGCAGCCAAAAAGGGACTAGCAACCAAAGGAAGAAACGGGATACGCAGTATTTT. V gene TRBV1 combines with J gene TRBJ2-3; no check of the table's D call, TRBD2, against the DNA was made. TRBV1 is a recognized pseudogene. This CDR3 spans 20 amino acids.

DNA of the CDR3: TGTGCCAGCAGCTTATTCGACAGGGTAAGAACTGAAGCTTTCTTT. Translated: CASSLFDRVRTEAFF. This chain joins TRBV11-2 and TRBJ1-1, with 7 bases fitting TRBD1. CDR3 size: 15 residues. CDR1 and CDR2 (germline): SGHAT, FQNNGV. Trimming cost V 2 bases and J 5 bases; bases outside gene matches: 8.

V usage is TRBV2 and J usage is TRBJ1-6; TRBD1 aligns across 8 bases. This CDR3 has 16 residues. V gave up 1 base and J gave up 7 bases; unmatched junction bases: 6. CDR1 and CDR2 (germline): SNHLY, FYNNEI. The CDR3, as DNA: TGTGCCAGCAGTGAAGGGGTCCGACAGGGGAATTCACCCCTCCACTTT. Translation gives CASSEGVRQGNSPLHF. The full variable domain, in which reference TRBV2 and TRBJ1-6 provide the parts outside the CDR3, is EPEVTQTPSHQVTQMGQEVILRCVPISNHLYFYWYRQILGQKVEFLVSFYNNEISEKSEIFDDQFSVERPDGSNFTLKIRSTKLEDSAMYFCASSEGVRQGNSPLHFGNGTRLTVT.

The chain combines TRBV5-4 with TRBJ2-2; 11 bases align to TRBD2. The CDR3 runs to 16 residues. CDR1 and CDR2 from the germline V gene are SGHNT and YYREEE (reference sequence). The V segment lost 2 bases and the J segment 8 bases; nucleotides outside the gene matches: 8. CDR3 amino acids: CASSLPQLAGVGELFF. DNA of the CDR3: TGTGCCAGCAGCTTACCGCAACTAGCGGGAGTGGGGGAGCTGTTTTTT.

The chain employs TRBV11-3 and TRBJ1-3; D is ambiguous. Germline lookup yields CDR1 SGHNT and CDR2 YENEEA. The CDR3 loop spans 14 amino acids. Trimming pared 0 bases from V and 1 base from J, leaving 4 bases between. The CDR3 loop is CASSLDGSGNTIYF. CDR3 DNA: TGTGCCAGCAGCTTAGACGGGTCTGGAAACACCATATATTTT.

The chain couples TRBV6-6 to TRBJ2-3; 8 bases fit TRBD2. V trimming: 7 bases; J trimming: 2 bases; junction bases outside the gene matches: 8. Germline CDR1 is MNHNY and CDR2 is SVGAGI (reference sequence). The CDR3 length is 15 residues. The chain's CDR3 is CASTQTSGYTDTQYF. The CDR3 DNA is TGTGCCAGCACACAAACTAGCGGCTACACAGATACGCAGTATTTT.

The chain joins TRBV6-6 to TRBJ2-5; 8 bases are shared with TRBD1. The V gene's germline CDR1 is MNHNY and CDR2 SVGAGI (reference sequence). The CDR3 sequence is 16 residues long. The V and J ends lost 6 bases and 2 bases, in that order; junction bases with no gene match: 11. The CDR3 DNA is TGTGCCAGCAGAACTCCAGGGGGCGAGGGACAAGAGACCCAGTACTTC. Amino acid sequence: CASRTPGGEGQETQYF.

CDR3 in DNA: TGTGCCAGCAGTCCCCGACTAGCGGGAACCTACGAGCAGTACTTC. It specifies CASSPRLAGTYEQYF. This chain joins TRBV27 and TRBJ2-7, with 11 bases aligning to TRBD2. Trimming took 5 bases from V and 2 from J; bases not matched to a gene: 5. The germline gives CDR1 MNHEY, CDR2 SMNVEV (reference sequence). CDR3 length equals 15 residues.

The genes are TRBV7-3 and TRBJ2-3; the match to TRBD2 covers 10 bases. Trimming cost V 2 bases and J 4 bases; bases outside gene matches: 6. Germline-derived CDR1 and CDR2 are SGHTA and FQGTGA. The CDR3 sequence is 16 residues long. CDR3 in amino acids: CASSLGAGGPADTQYF. The CDR3 DNA reads as TGTGCCAGCAGCTTAGGAGCGGGAGGGCCCGCAGATACGCAGTATTTT.

The rearrangement uses TRBV15 and TRBJ2-3; the match to TRBD2 covers 9 bases. V lost 1 base, J lost 1 base, and 3 bases stayed unmatched. This CDR3 spans 16 amino acids. Per the germline V gene, CDR1 is LNHNV and CDR2 is YYDKDF (reference sequence). The chain's CDR3 is CATSRAQRGGTDTQYF. CDR3 DNA: TGTGCCACCAGCAGAGCACAGCGGGGGGGCACAGATACGCAGTATTTT.

The chain recombines TRBV12-2 with TRBJ2-1; the table assigns TRBD2, which was not confirmed against the DNA. TRBV12-2 is a pseudogene segment. The CDR3 spans 19 residues. CDR3 sequence reads: CASRLVWAGGPPSYNEQFF. CDR3 sequence (DNA): TGTGCAAGTCGCTTAGTGTGGGCGGGAGGGCCGCCATCTTACAATGAGCAGTTCTTC.

CDR3 residues: CASSLGDKVYEQYF. In DNA, the CDR3 is TGTGCCAGCAGCTTAGGGGACAAAGTCTACGAGCAGTACTTC. V is TRBV13 and J is TRBJ2-5; D might be TRBD1 (5 bases). The end of the DNA is better explained by TRBJ2-7, so the J call may be wrong. Per germline, CDR1 PRHDT and CDR2 FYEKMQ (reference sequence). This CDR3 comprises 14 residues.

The chain has TRBV7-3 and TRBJ2-3; maybe TRBD1 (6 bases). Germline V gives CDR1 SGHTA, CDR2 FQGTGA. V was shortened by 5 bases and J by 2 bases, with 11 bases between the two germline ends. CDR3 length: 14 residues. CDR3 in DNA: TGTGCCAGCAGCATCCAGGGGAACACAGATACGCAGTATTTT. Its translation: CASSIQGNTDTQYF.

A few counts support this clone. The chain uses TRBV28 and TRBJ2-1; TRBD1 agrees at 8 bases. The junction had 6 bases not matched to a gene; V was cut back by 5 bases and J by 12 bases. CDR1 and CDR2 (germline): MDHEN, SYDVKM. This CDR3 is 12 amino acids long. DNA of the CDR3: TGTGCCAGCAGTCAGGACAGGGTAGGGCAGTTCTTC. Translation gives CASSQDRVGQFF.

The V call is TRBV7-9, the J call TRBJ2-2; TRBD1 matches 7 bases. The CDR3 covers 15 residues. V was pared by 5 bases and J by 5 bases, with 8 bases of the junction left unmatched. CDR1 is SEHNR, CDR2 FQNEAQ, per germline (reference sequence). CDR3 in amino acids: CASSPRQGRTGELFF. The CDR3 DNA reads as TGTGCCAGCAGCCCTAGACAGGGACGGACCGGGGAGCTGTTTTTT.

The V call is TRBV27, the J call TRBJ2-7; TRBD1 agrees at 8 bases. In germline, CDR1 is MNHEY, CDR2 SMNVEV (reference sequence). V shed 4 bases and J 0 bases; nucleotides not matched to a gene: 2. The CDR3 is 14 residues long. CDR3 nucleotides: TGTGCCAGCAGTTGGACAGGGTCCTCCTACGAGCAGTACTTC. It encodes CASSWTGSSYEQYF.

This clone has just one count. The V gene is TRBV6-6, the J gene TRBJ2-2, with D perhaps matching TRBD1 (6 bases). The germline gives CDR1 MNHNY, CDR2 SVGAGI (reference sequence). Trimming took off 8 bases at V and 6 bases at J, with 13 bases between the two ends. The CDR3 loop spans 13 amino acids. CDR3 sequence reads: CASLTGIPGELFF. For the CDR3, the DNA is TGTGCCAGCCTAACAGGGATACCCGGGGAGCTGTTTTTT.

The chain recombines TRBV9 with TRBJ2-2; 7 bases are shared with TRBD2. CDR3 length equals 15 residues. Germline CDR1 SGDLS, CDR2 YYNGEE. Trimming at V came to 7 bases and at J to 0 bases, leaving 6 bases not matched to a gene. The DNA of the CDR3 is TGTGCCAGCGGGGAGGGTGGATCGAACACCGGGGAGCTGTTTTTT. It is translated as CASGEGGSNTGELFF.

This clone was counted a single time. The J gene is TRBJ2-5, the V gene TRBV19, with D hard to call. The DNA end favors TRBJ2-7, so the J call may be wrong. CDR1 and CDR2 from the germline V gene are LNHDA and SQIVND (reference sequence). CDR3 length: 13 amino acids. The CDR3 nucleotides are TGTGCCAGTAGTGTGGGCTGGGGCTACGAGCAGTACTTC. Translating it yields CASSVGWGYEQYF.

The CDR3 is CASSLIAGPYNEQFF. In DNA form, the CDR3 reads TGTGCCAGCAGCTTAATTGCGGGACCGTACAATGAGCAGTTCTTC. The chain joins TRBV7-3 to TRBJ2-1, with D maybe TRBD2 (6 bases). Germline V gene lookup returns CDR1 SGHTA and CDR2 FQGTGA. The CDR3 consists of 15 residues. V lost 1 base, J lost 4 bases, and 11 bases lay in between. Full variable domain (remainder filled in from reference TRBV7-3 and TRBJ2-1): GAGVSQTPSNKVTEKGKYVELRCDPISGHTALYWYRQSLGQGPEFLIYFQGTGAADDSGLPNDRFFAVRPEGSVSTLKIQRTERGDSAVYLCASSLIAGPYNEQFFGPGTRLTVL.